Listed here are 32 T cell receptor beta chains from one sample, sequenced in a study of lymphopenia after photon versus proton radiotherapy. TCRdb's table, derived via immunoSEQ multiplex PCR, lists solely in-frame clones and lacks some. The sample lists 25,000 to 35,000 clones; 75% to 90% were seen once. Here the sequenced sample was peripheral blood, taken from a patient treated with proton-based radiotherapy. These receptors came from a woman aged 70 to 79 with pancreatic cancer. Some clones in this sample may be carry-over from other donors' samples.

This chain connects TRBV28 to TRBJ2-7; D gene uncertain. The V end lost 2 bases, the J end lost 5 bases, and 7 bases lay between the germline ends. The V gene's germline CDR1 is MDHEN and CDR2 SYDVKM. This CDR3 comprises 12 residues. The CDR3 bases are TGTGCCAGCAGTTTAGGAACAAACGAGCAGTACTTC. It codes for CASSLGTNEQYF.

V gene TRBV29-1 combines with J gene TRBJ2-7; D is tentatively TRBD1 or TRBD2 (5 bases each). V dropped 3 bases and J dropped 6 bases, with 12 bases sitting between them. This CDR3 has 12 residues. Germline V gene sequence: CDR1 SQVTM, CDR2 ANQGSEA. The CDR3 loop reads CSVDGVGGEQYF. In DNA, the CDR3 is TGCAGCGTTGACGGGGTTGGGGGCGAGCAGTACTTC.

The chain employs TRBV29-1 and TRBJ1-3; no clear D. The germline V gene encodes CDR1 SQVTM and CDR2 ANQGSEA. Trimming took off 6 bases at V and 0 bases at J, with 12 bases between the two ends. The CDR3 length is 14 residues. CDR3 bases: TGCAGCGTGGCCTTCGGTGACTCTGGAAACACCATATATTTT. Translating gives CSVAFGDSGNTIYF.

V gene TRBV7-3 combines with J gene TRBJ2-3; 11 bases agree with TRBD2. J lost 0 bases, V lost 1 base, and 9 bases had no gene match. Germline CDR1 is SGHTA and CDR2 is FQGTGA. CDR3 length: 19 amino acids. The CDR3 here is CASSLRGSGRARSTDTQYF. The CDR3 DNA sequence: TGTGCCAGCAGCTTAAGAGGTAGCGGGAGGGCACGGAGCACAGATACGCAGTATTTT.

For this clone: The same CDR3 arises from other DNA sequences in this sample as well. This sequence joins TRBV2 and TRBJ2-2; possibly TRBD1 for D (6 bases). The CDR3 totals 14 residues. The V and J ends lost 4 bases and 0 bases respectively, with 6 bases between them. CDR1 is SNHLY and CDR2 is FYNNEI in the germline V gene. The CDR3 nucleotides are TGTGCCAGCAGTGGGACAGCGAACACCGGGGAGCTGTTTTTT. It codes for CASSGTANTGELFF.

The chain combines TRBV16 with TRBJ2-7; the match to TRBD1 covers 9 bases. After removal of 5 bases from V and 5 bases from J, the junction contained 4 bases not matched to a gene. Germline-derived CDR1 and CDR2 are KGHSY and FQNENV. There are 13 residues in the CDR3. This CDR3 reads CASSWDRDHEQYF. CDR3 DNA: TGTGCCAGCAGCTGGGACAGGGACCACGAGCAGTACTTC.

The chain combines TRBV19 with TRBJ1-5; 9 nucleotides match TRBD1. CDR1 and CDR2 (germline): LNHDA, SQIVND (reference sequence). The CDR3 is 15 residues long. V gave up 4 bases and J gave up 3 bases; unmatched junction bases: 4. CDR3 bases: TGTGCCAGTAGTACCCGGGACAGGGCCAATCAGCCCCAGCATTTT. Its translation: CASSTRDRANQPQHF.

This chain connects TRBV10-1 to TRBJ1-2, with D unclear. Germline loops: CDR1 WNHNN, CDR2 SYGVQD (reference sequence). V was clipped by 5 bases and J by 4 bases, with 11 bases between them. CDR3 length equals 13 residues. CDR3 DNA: TGCGCCAGCAGTCCGGACGGAACCTATGGCTACACCTTC. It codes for CASSPDGTYGYTF.

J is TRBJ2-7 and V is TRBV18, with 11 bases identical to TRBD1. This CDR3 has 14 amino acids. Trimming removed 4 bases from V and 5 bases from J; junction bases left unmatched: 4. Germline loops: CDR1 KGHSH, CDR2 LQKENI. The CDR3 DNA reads TGTGCCAGCTCACGCGGACAGGGGGCTGACGAGCAGTACTTC. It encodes CASSRGQGADEQYF.

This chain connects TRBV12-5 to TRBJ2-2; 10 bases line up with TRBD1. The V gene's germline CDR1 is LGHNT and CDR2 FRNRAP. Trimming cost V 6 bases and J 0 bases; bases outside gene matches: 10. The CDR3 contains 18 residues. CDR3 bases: TGTGCTAGTGGCTTATATCCCGGGACAGGGGCGAACACCGGGGAGCTGTTTTTT. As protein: CASGLYPGTGANTGELFF.

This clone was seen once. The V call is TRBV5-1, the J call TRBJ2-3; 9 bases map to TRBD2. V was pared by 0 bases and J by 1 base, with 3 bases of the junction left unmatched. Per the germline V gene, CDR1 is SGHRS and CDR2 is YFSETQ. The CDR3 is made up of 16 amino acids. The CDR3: CASSLAASGGTDTQYF. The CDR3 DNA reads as TGCGCCAGCAGCTTGGCCGCTAGCGGGGGCACAGATACGCAGTATTTT.

Here the CDR3 reads CASSSGEGTGLGGYTF. In DNA form, the CDR3 reads TGTGCCAGCAGCTCCGGTGAAGGCACAGGGTTGGGTGGCTACACCTTC. J is TRBJ1-2 and V is TRBV7-6; maybe TRBD1 (6 bases). The CDR3 is 16 amino acids. V gave up 4 bases and J gave up 7 bases, with 22 bases separating them. Germline CDR1 SGHVS, CDR2 FNYEAQ.

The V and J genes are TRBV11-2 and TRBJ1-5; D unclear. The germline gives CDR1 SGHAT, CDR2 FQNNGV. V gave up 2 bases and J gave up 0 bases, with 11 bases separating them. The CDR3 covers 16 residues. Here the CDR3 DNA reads TGTGCCAGCAGCTTAAGACGCCAGATTAGCAATCAGCCCCAGCATTTT. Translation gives CASSLRRQISNQPQHF.

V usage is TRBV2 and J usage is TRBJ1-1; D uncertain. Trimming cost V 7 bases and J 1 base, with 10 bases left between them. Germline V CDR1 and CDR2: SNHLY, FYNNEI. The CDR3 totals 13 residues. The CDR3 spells CASKGLPNTEAFF. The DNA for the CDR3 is TGTGCCAGCAAAGGGCTACCGAACACTGAAGCTTTCTTT.

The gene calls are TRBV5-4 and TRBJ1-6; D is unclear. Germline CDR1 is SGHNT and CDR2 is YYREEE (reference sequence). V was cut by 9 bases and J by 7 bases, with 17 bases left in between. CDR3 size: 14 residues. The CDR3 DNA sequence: TGTGCCACCCGTCTGGGCGGGGTGAATTCACCCCTCCACTTT. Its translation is CATRLGGVNSPLHF.

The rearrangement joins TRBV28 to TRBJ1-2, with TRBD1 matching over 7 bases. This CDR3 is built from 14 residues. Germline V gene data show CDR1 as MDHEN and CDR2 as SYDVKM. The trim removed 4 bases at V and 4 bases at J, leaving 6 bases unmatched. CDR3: CASSSTGTAYGYTF. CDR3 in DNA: TGTGCCAGCAGTTCAACCGGGACAGCCTATGGCTACACCTTC.

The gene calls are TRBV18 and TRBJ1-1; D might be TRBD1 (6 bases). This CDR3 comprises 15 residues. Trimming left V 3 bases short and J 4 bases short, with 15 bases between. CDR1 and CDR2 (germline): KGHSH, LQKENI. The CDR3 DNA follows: TGTGCCAGCTCACCCTCGCCAGGGGTGGGCACTGAAGCTTTCTTT. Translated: CASSPSPGVGTEAFF.

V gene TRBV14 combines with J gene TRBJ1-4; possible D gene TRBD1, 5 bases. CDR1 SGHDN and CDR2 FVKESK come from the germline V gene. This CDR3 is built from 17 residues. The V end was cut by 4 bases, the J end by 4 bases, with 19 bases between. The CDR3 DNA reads TGTGCCAGCAGCCTGGGTTTTGAGGGACGGAATAATGAAAAACTGTTTTTT. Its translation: CASSLGFEGRNNEKLFF.

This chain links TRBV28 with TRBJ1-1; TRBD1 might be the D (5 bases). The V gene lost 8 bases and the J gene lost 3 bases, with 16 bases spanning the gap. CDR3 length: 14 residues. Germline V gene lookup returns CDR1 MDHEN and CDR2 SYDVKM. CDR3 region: CASLPIGGYTEAFF. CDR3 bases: TGTGCCAGCCTCCCTATCGGGGGGTACACTGAAGCTTTCTTT.

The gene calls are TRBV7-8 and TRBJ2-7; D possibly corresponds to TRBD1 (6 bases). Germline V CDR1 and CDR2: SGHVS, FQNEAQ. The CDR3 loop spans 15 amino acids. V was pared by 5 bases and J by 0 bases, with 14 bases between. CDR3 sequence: CASSEAQGSSYEQYF. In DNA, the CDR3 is TGTGCCAGCAGCGAAGCCCAGGGGAGCTCCTACGAGCAGTACTTC.

The CDR3 DNA follows: TGTGCCAGCAGTCCCGGGACAGTCTATGGCTACACCTTC. It specifies CASSPGTVYGYTF. V gene TRBV28 combines with J gene TRBJ1-2; TRBD1 aligns across 7 bases. The CDR3 covers 13 residues. Per germline, CDR1 MDHEN and CDR2 SYDVKM. The V segment lost 5 bases and the J segment 4 bases; nucleotides outside the gene matches: 4.

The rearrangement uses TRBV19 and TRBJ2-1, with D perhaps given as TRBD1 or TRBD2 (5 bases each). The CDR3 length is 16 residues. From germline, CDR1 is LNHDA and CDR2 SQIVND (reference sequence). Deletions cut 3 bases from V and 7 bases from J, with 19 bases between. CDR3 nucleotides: TGTGCCAGTAGTATGGGCCCCGGGACGGCAACGAATGAGCAGTTCTTC. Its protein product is CASSMGPGTATNEQFF.

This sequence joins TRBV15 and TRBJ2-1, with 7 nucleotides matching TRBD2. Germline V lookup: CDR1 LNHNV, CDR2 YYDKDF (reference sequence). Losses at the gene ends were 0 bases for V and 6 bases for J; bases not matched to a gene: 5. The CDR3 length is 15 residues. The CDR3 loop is CATSREEGLVNEQFF. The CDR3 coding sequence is TGTGCCACCAGCAGAGAAGAAGGACTAGTCAATGAGCAGTTCTTC.

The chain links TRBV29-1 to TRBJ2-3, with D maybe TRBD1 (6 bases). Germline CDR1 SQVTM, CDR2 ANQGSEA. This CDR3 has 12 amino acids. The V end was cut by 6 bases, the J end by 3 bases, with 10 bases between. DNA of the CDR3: TGCAGCGTGAATACAGGGACAGATACGCAGTATTTT. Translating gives CSVNTGTDTQYF.

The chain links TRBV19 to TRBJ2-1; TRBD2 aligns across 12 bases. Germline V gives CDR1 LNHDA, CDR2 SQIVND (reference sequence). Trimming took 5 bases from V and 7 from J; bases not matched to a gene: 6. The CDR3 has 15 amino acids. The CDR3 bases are TGTGCCAGTAGTCCTAGCGGGAGGGTCCGGAATGAGCAGTTCTTC. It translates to CASSPSGRVRNEQFF. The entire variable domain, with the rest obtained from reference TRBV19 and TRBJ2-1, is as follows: DGGITQSPKYLFRKEGQNVTLSCEQNLNHDAMYWYRQDPGQGLRLIYYSQIVNDFQKGDIAEGYSVSREKKESFPLTVTSAQKNPTAFYLCASSPSGRVRNEQFFGPGTRLTVL.

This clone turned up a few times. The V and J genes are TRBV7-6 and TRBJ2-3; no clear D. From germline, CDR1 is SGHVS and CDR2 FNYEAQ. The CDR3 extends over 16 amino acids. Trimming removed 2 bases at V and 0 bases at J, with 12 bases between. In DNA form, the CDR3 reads TGTGCCAGCAGCTTAAATTTAGAGGCTAGCACAGATACGCAGTATTTT. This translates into CASSLNLEASTDTQYF.

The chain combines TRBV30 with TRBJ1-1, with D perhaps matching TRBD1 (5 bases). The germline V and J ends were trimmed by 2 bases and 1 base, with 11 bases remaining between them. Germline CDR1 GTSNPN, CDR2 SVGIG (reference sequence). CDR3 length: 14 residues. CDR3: CAWSRGSGNTEAFF. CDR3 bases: TGTGCCTGGAGTCGGGGGTCGGGGAACACTGAAGCTTTCTTT.

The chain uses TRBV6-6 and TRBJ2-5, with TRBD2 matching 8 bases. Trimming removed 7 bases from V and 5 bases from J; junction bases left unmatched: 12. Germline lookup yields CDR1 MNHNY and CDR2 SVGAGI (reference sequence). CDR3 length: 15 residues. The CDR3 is CASTNGAGGRETQYF. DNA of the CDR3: TGTGCCAGCACCAATGGGGCGGGAGGCAGGGAGACCCAGTACTTC.

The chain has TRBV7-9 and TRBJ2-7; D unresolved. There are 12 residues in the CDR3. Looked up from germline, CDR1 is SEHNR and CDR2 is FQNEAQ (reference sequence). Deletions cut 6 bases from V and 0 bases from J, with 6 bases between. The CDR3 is CASSYSSYEQYF. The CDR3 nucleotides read TGTGCCAGCAGTTACTCCTCCTACGAGCAGTACTTC.

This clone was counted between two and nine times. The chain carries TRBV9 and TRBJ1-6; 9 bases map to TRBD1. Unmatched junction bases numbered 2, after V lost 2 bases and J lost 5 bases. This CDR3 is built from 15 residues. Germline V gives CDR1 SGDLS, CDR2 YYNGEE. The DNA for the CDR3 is TGTGCCAGCAGCGTCCGGGACAGGGATAATTCACCCCTCCACTTT. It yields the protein CASSVRDRDNSPLHF.

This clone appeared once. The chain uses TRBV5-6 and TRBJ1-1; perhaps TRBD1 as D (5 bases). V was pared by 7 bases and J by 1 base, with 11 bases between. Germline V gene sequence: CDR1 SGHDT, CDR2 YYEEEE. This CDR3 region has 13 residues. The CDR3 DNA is TGTGCCAGCCAATGGGGGTCGAACACTGAAGCTTTCTTT. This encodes CASQWGSNTEAFF.

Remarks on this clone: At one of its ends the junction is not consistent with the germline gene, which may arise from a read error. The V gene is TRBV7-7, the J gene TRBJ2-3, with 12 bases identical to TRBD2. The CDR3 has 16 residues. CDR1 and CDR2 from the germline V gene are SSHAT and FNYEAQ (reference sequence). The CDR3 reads CASSLGLAGSTDTQYF. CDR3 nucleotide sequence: TGTGCTAGCAGCCTCGGACTAGCGGGAAGCACAGATACGCAGTATTTT.